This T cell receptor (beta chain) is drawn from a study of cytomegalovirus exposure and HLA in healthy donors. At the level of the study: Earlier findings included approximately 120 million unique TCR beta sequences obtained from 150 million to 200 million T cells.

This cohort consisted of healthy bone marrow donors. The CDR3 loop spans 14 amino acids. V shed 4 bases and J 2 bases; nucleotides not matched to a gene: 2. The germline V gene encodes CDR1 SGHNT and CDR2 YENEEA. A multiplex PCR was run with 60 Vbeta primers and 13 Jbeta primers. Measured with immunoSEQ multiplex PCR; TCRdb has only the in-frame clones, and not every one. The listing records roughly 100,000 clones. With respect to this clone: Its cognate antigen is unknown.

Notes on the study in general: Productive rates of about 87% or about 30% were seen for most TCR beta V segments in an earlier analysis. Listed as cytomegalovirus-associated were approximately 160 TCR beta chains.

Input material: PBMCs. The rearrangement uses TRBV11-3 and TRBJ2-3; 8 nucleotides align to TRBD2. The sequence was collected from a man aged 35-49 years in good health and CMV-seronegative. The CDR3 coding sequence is TGTGCCAGCAGCTCGGGGGGGTACACAGATACGCAGTATTTT. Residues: CASSSGGYTDTQYF.